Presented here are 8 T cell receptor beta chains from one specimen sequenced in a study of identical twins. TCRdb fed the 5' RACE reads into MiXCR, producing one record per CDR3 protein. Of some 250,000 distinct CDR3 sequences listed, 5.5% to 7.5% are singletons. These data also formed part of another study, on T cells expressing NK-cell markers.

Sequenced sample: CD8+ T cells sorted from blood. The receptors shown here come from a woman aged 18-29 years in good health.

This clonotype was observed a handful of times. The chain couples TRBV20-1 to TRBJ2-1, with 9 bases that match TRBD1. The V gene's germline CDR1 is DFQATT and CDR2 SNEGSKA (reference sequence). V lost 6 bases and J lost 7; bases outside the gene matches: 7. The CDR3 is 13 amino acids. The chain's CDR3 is CSAWDRDFNEQFF. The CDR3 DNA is TGCAGTGCCTGGGACAGGGATTTTAATGAGCAGTTCTTC.

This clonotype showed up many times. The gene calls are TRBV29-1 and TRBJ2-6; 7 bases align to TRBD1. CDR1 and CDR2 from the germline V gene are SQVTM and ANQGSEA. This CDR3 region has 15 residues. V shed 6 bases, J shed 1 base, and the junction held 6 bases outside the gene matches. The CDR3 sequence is CSVRGGASGANVLTF. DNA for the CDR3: TGCAGCGTCCGAGGGGGCGCTTCTGGGGCCAACGTCCTGACTTTC.

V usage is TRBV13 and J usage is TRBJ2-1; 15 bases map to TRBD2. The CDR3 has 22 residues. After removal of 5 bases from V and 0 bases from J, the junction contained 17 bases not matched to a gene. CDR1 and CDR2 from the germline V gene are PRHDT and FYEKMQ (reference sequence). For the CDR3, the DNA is TGTGCCAGCAGCCCCGACCGGACTAGCGGGGGGGTAAATTATAGCTCCTACAATGAGCAGTTCTTC. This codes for CASSPDRTSGGVNYSSYNEQFF. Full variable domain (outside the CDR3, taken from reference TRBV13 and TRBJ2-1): AAGVIQSPRHLIKEKRETATLKCYPIPRHDTVYWYQQGPGQDPQFLISFYEKMQSDKGSIPDRFSAQQFSDYHSELNMSSLELGDSALYFCASSPDRTSGGVNYSSYNEQFFGPGTRLTVL.

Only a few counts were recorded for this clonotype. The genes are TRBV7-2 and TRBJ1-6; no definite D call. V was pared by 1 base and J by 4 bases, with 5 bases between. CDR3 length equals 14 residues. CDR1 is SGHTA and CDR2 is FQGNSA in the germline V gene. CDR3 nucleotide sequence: TGTGCCAGCAGCTTAGAACCGTATAATTCACCCCTCCACTTT. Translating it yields CASSLEPYNSPLHF.

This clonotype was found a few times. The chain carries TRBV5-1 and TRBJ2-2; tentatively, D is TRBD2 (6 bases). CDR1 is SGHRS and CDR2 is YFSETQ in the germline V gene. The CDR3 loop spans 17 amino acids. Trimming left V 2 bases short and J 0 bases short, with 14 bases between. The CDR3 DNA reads TGCGCCAGCAGCTTCCTTGCGGGGAGCGCGAACACCGGGGAGCTGTTTTTT. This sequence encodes CASSFLAGSANTGELFF.

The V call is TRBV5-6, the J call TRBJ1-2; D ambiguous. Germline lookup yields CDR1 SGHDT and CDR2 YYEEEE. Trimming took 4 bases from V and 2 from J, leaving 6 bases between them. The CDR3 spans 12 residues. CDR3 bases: TGTGCCAGCAGCCTACAGAACTATGGCTACACCTTC. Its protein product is CASSLQNYGYTF.

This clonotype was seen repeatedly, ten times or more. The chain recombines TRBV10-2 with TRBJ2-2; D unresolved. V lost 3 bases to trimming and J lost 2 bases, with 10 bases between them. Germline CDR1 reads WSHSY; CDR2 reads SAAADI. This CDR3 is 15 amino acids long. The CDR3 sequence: CASSDALVNTGELFF. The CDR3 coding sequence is TGCGCCAGCAGTGACGCCTTAGTAAACACCGGGGAGCTGTTTTTT.

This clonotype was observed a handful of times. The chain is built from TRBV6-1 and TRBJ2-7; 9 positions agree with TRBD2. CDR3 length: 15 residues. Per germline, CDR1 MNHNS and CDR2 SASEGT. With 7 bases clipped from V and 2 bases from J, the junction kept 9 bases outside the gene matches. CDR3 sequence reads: CASNPPERGAYEQYF. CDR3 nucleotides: TGTGCCAGCAATCCACCGGAGCGGGGGGCCTACGAGCAGTACTTC.